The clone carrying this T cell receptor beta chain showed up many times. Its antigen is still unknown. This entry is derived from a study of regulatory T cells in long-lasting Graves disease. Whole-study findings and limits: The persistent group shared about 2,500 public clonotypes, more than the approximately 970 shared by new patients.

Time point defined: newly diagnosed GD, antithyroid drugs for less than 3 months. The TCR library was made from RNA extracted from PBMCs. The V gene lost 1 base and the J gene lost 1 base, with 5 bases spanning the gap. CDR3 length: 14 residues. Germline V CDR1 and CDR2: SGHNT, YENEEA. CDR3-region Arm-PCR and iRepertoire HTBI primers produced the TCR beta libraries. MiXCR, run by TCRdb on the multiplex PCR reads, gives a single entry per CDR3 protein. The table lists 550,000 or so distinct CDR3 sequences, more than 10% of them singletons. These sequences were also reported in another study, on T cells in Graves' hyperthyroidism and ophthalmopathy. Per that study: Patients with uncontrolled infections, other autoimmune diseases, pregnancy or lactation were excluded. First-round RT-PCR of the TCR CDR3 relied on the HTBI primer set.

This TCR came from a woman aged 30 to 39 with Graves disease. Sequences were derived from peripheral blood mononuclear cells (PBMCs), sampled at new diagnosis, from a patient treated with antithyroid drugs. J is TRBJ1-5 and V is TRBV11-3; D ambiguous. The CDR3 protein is CASSLGPSNQPQHF. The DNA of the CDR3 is TGTGCCAGCAGCTTAGGTCCCAGCAATCAGCCCCAGCATTTT.